The present entry profiles one TCR beta chain with its context. Its antigen is not known. This CDR3 contains 19 residues. Germline CDR1 MNHNY, CDR2 SVGAGI (reference sequence). V was shortened by 6 bases and J by 0 bases, with 24 bases between the two germline ends. The record originates from a study of T cell repertoires in cytomegalovirus infection. Study-level information: Recently identified HLA-C-restricted CMV epitopes and well-studied HLA-B-restricted CMV epitopes were used by the study. It can be stated that public TCR beta signatures indicated CMV infection as well as a matching HLA type. General study points: Identification of carriers of CMV plus the relevant HLA was achieved through cumulative public TCR beta family frequency. The ex vivo response showed dominance by HLA-C-restricted CMV-specific TCR beta clonotypes.

TCRdb re-derived calls from the reads in MiXCR, one entry per CDR3 protein. The repertoire consists of 300,000 to 400,000 distinct CDR3 sequences, with 25% to 35% occurring once and the leading ten covering 15% to 20%. The receptor's source is a human donor in good health (CMV status not recorded). Some clones in this sample may be carry-over from other donors' samples. The specimen comprised cultured PBMCs, sampled from culture after CMV antigen stimulation. The rearrangement joins TRBV6-6 to TRBJ2-1; tentative D call: TRBD2 (7 bases). CDR3 loop: CASSKLPRGGTHSYNEQFF. CDR3 DNA sequence: TGTGCCAGCAGCAAACTCCCAAGGGGGGGCACTCACTCCTACAATGAGCAGTTCTTC.